Here is one TCR beta chain with its context. Only in-frame clones appear in the TCRdb table, and some are missing; sequencing was by immunoSEQ multiplex PCR. In the table there are more than 12,000 clones, more than 60% of which are singletons. The data belong to a study of tumour-infiltrating T cells in Burkitt lymphoma. V was pared by 8 bases and J by 4 bases, with 12 bases between. This CDR3 contains 13 residues. Germline CDR1 MNHEY, CDR2 SVGAGI. The chain combines TRBV6-5 with TRBJ1-3; D unclear. This clonotype originated in a human donor with diffuse large B-cell lymphoma. Material for sequencing was tumor tissue. This CDR3 reads CASGSRKGNTIYF. CDR3 nucleotide sequence: TGTGCCAGCGGTAGTCGAAAGGGAAACACCATATATTTT.